The following is a T cell receptor (beta chain) sequence with its context. Its antigen is currently not known. One base away there is no much larger clone; base qualities are not given. CDR1 and CDR2 are drawn from the germline V gene: MNHEY, SVGAGI. Between the V and J ends, shortened by 6 bases and 1 base respectively, the junction contains 12 bases. The CDR3, from cysteine to phenylalanine, totals 14 residues. Kept here is only the CDR3 DNA, which spans 42 bases and is read in frame from base 1. This sample stems from a study of blood T cell repertoires in COVID-19 (dated by TCRdb to 2020 to 2021). For the study in its entirety: Samples covering the acute and convalescent phases of COVID-19 were provided by collaborators in the United States, Italy and Spain. The prospective study material was composed of cDNA or gDNA derived from T cells, B-cell-depleted T cells, or PBMCs. Deeply sampled blood TCRbeta repertoires from subjects exposed to, actively infected with, or recovered from COVID-19 were included in the dataset. The repertoires were released in a freely available public database meant as a resource for research on the immune response to SARS-CoV-2. Samples were obtained from the ongoing ImmuneRACE study (first 160 participants) and from about 1,300 subjects provided by 6 global collaborators. Nearly every sample came with metadata listing a de-identified subject ID, COVID-19 status, age in years and sex. Where HLA class I and class II types were available, the types were taken from metadata supplied by the sample provider, not from assay-based typing. Summary of the overall study and its limitations: The amount of clinical and demographic metadata varied by source and participant and was provided uncurated.

The immunoSEQ Assay, a bias-controlled multiplex PCR, was used to amplify TCRbeta CDR3 regions from genomic DNA. As for how the authors treated the data: The number of nucleated cells in each sample was estimated from the amplification of reference gene primers within the assay. To quantify the absolute abundance of each unique TCRbeta CDR3 rearrangement, sequence reads were collapsed and filtered. For each sample, productive Simpson clonality was calculated as the square root of Simpson's diversity index across productive rearrangements. TCRdb limited this immuneACCESS table to in-frame rearrangements with V and J called. A share of clones is missing; checked studies link under half to unresolved V genes, and the rest is unexplained. For V, J and clone size, that table is used; D and trimming come from the DNA. This sample has more than 250,000 clones in its table, and approximately 90% of those were observed once. Over 6% of the sample is in the top ten clones.

In the prospective study, participants were about 18 to 90 years old, resided in about two dozen geographic areas of the United States, and were enrolled through a virtual design. To assign participants to cohorts, the prospective study relied on clinical history that participants themselves reported in a screening survey and a study questionnaire. Recovered participants in ImmuneRACE Cohort 3 were defined by two consecutive negative NP/OP PCR tests, clearance by a healthcare professional, or resolution of symptoms. In the prospective study, mobile phlebotomists collected whole blood, serum and a nasopharyngeal or oropharyngeal swab from each participant. Participants in the prospective study had the option to provide additional blood draws and questionnaires over a roughly 2-month period. Prospective study blood samples were shipped either frozen or at room temperature before DNA extraction.

The sequencing sample was made of PBMCs or T cells enriched from blood (not recorded which). The sequence is built from TRBV6-5 and TRBJ1-1; there is no confident call for the D gene. This receptor was obtained from a woman in her thirties or forties who had recovered from COVID-19. CDR3 protein: CASRGGLWNTEAFF. The bases are TGTGCCAGCAGGGGCGGGCTATGGAACACTGAAGCTTTCTTT.